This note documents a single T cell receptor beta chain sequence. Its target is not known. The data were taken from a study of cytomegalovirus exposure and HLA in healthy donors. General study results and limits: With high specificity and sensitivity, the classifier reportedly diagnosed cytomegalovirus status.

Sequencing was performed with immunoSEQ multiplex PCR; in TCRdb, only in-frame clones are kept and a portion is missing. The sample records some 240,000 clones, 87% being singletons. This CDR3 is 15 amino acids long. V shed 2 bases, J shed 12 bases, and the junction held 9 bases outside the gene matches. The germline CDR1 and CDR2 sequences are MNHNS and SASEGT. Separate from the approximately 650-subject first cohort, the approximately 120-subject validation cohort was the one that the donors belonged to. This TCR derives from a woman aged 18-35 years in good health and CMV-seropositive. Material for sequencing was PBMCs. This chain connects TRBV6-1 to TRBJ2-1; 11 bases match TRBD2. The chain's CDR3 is CASSEKGTSGNRQFF. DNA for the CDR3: TGTGCCAGCAGTGAAAAGGGGACTAGCGGTAATCGGCAGTTCTTC.